One and the same sample provided the 19 T cell receptor beta chains below, sequenced in a study of blood T cell repertoires in COVID-19. Profiling relied on immunoSEQ multiplex PCR, and the TCRdb table lists in-frame clones only, not all of them. Seen here are under 200,000 clones, about 82% observed once, and the top ten hold about 5.5%. Sample: peripheral blood. These receptors were collected from a woman in her thirties with acute or convalescent COVID-19.

This chain connects TRBV28 to TRBJ1-1; D remains ambiguous. Trimming took 4 bases from V and 4 from J, leaving 7 bases between them. Germline V gene sequence: CDR1 MDHEN, CDR2 SYDVKM. This CDR3 is 12 amino acids long. The CDR3 nucleotides read TGTGCCAGCAGTTCAGGTTCCACTGAAGCTTTCTTT. This gives the protein CASSSGSTEAFF.

The chain combines TRBV5-1 with TRBJ2-3, with 9 bases lining up with TRBD1. CDR3 length: 15 residues. The J segment lost 0 bases and the V segment lost 4 bases, leaving 3 bases of the junction unmatched. CDR1 is SGHRS and CDR2 is YFSETQ in the germline V gene. CDR3 nucleotide sequence: TGCGCCAGCAGCACGGGACAGGGTAGCACAGATACGCAGTATTTT. It specifies CASSTGQGSTDTQYF.

The chain couples TRBV27 to TRBJ1-4; D is unresolved. Looked up from germline, CDR1 is MNHEY and CDR2 is SMNVEV (reference sequence). This CDR3 spans 16 amino acids. V was shortened by 4 bases and J by 2 bases, with 14 bases between the two germline ends. Written as DNA, the CDR3 is TGTGCCAGCAGTTATCTAGGCGTGGGTACTAATGAAAAACTGTTTTTT. It is translated as CASSYLGVGTNEKLFF.

This sequence joins TRBV3-1 (or the pseudogene TRBV3-2) and TRBJ1-1; no definite D call. This CDR3 is 13 amino acids long. Germline loops: CDR1 LGHDT, CDR2 YNNKEL (reference sequence). V lost 2 bases, J lost 1 base, and 5 bases lay in between. In DNA, the CDR3 is TGTGCCAGCAGCCAAATTCGGAACACTGAAGCTTTCTTT. Translated: CASSQIRNTEAFF.

The rearrangement uses TRBV5-4 and TRBJ2-7; 10 nucleotides line up with TRBD1. The CDR3 spans 15 residues. CDR1 SGHNT and CDR2 YYREEE come from the germline V gene (reference sequence). J was trimmed by 4 bases and V by 0 bases; bases with no gene match: 4. CDR3 sequence (DNA): TGTGCCAGCAGCTTGGCGACAGGGGGCACATACGAGCAGTACTTC. Translation gives CASSLATGGTYEQYF.

This chain joins TRBV7-2 and TRBJ2-1; no reliable D call. The CDR3 sequence is 11 residues long. The germline CDR1 and CDR2 sequences are SGHTA and FQGNSA. The V and J ends lost 1 base and 9 bases respectively, with 4 bases between them. For the CDR3, the DNA is TGTGCCAGCAGCTTAGGTCGTGAGCAGTTCTTC. It is translated as CASSLGREQFF.

V is TRBV7-2 and J is TRBJ1-1; tentative D call: TRBD1 (6 bases). Germline CDR1 SGHTA, CDR2 FQGNSA. Trimming left V 5 bases short and J 0 bases short, with 7 bases between. This CDR3 has 13 amino acids. The CDR3 reads CASSGGLNTEAFF. The CDR3 DNA sequence: TGTGCCAGCAGCGGGGGCCTGAACACTGAAGCTTTCTTT.

The chain links TRBV7-2 to TRBJ1-1; 7 nucleotides agree with TRBD1. The trim removed 5 bases at V and 5 bases at J, leaving 14 bases unmatched. The CDR3 length is 16 residues. CDR1 and CDR2 from the germline V gene are SGHTA and FQGNSA. The CDR3 sequence: CASSPTGGGPGTEAFF. The CDR3 DNA reads as TGTGCCAGCAGCCCCACCGGAGGGGGCCCGGGAACTGAAGCTTTCTTT.

About this clone: Other DNA sequences in this specimen translate into the identical CDR3. The chain uses TRBV10-3 and TRBJ2-7; D is possibly TRBD2 (6 bases). The CDR3 contains 16 residues. CDR1 and CDR2 from the germline V gene are ENHRY and SYGVKD. Trimming took 0 bases from V and 7 from J, leaving 19 bases between them. The CDR3 nucleotides read TGTGCCATCAGTGAGTCAGGAGACGGGGGTTTTTCTGAGCAGTACTTC. It specifies CAISESGDGGFSEQYF.

This clone was seen a few times. The chain employs TRBV14 and TRBJ2-7; no definite D call. CDR3 length: 13 amino acids. Germline lookup yields CDR1 SGHDN and CDR2 FVKESK. The germline V and J ends were trimmed by 1 base and 4 bases, with 8 bases remaining between them. The CDR3 coding sequence is TGTGCCAGCAGCCAAGTGCATGCGTACGAGCAGTACTTC. This translates into CASSQVHAYEQYF.

This chain uses TRBV27 with TRBJ1-1, with a weak D call TRBD1 (5 bases). Per germline, CDR1 MNHEY and CDR2 SMNVEV (reference sequence). V gave up 6 bases and J gave up 8 bases, with 13 bases separating them. CDR3 length: 12 residues. In DNA form, the CDR3 reads TGTGCCAGCAGCACAGGTGGGTTCGAAGCTTTCTTT. Translating it yields CASSTGGFEAFF.

The V and J genes are TRBV11-1 and TRBJ2-1; tentatively, D is TRBD1 (6 bases). This CDR3 spans 15 amino acids. V was clipped by 5 bases and J by 6 bases, with 17 bases between them. In germline, CDR1 is SGHAT, CDR2 FQDESV (reference sequence). The CDR3 loop reads CASSGAGTNLNEQFF. As DNA, the CDR3 is TGTGCCAGCAGCGGAGCCGGGACAAATCTCAATGAGCAGTTCTTC.

The chain combines TRBV10-2 with TRBJ2-7, with TRBD1 identical over 10 bases. The CDR3 has 14 amino acids. V trimming: 4 bases; J trimming: 5 bases; junction bases outside the gene matches: 5. The germline gives CDR1 WSHSY, CDR2 SAAADI. CDR3 sequence reads: CASSAGTGADEQYF. The CDR3 DNA is TGCGCCAGCAGTGCCGGGACAGGGGCCGACGAGCAGTACTTC.

The gene calls are TRBV7-8 and TRBJ2-1; 8 nucleotides line up with TRBD1. The V segment lost 5 bases and the J segment 3 bases; nucleotides outside the gene matches: 9. From germline, CDR1 is SGHVS and CDR2 FQNEAQ. CDR3 length: 16 amino acids. CDR3 DNA sequence: TGTGCCAGCAGCCGCCCCCGACAGGGGCTCTACAATGAGCAGTTCTTC. As protein: CASSRPRQGLYNEQFF.

The V gene is TRBV5-8, the J gene TRBJ1-5; 7 bases line up with TRBD1. The V and J ends lost 4 bases and 3 bases, in that order; junction bases with no gene match: 7. The CDR3 loop spans 15 amino acids. Germline CDR1 reads SGHTS; CDR2 reads YDEGEE. In DNA, the CDR3 is TGTGCCAGCAGCAACGGACAGGTGATCAATCAGCCCCAGCATTTT. Its translation is CASSNGQVINQPQHF.

The rearrangement links TRBV5-1 to TRBJ1-6; D unclear. The V end lost 0 bases, the J end lost 2 bases, and 9 bases lay between the germline ends. CDR3 size: 16 residues. CDR1 and CDR2 (germline): SGHRS, YFSETQ. Here the CDR3 reads CASSLELRTYNSPLHF. CDR3 bases: TGCGCCAGCAGCTTGGAACTCCGAACCTATAATTCACCCCTCCACTTT. The whole variable domain, remainder taken from reference TRBV5-1 and TRBJ1-6, is KAGVTQTPRYLIKTRGQQVTLSCSPISGHRSVSWYQQTPGQGLQFLFEYFSETQRNKGNFPGRFSGRQFSNSRSEMNVSTLELGDSALYLCASSLELRTYNSPLHFGNGTRLTVT.

This sequence joins TRBV4-2 and TRBJ1-1, with TRBD1 as a possible D gene (6 bases). The CDR3 is 17 amino acids. CDR1 and CDR2 (germline): LGHNA, YNFKEQ. Trimming removed 0 bases from V and 1 base from J, with 15 bases in between. CDR3 bases: TGTGCCAGCAGCCAAGAAAGTCTCCAGGGGAGGAACACTGAAGCTTTCTTT. Protein sequence: CASSQESLQGRNTEAFF.

The chain links TRBV2 to TRBJ2-2; no clear D. In germline, CDR1 is SNHLY, CDR2 FYNNEI. This CDR3 has 14 residues. The V end lost 2 bases, the J end lost 2 bases, and 6 bases lay between the germline ends. CDR3 sequence: CASSELRNTGELFF. The CDR3 DNA follows: TGTGCCAGCAGTGAACTCAGAAACACCGGGGAGCTGTTTTTT.

V usage is TRBV6-2 or TRBV6-3 and J usage is TRBJ1-6, with a tentative D call TRBD1 (6 bases). The CDR3 consists of 14 residues. V was cut by 4 bases and J by 7 bases, with 11 bases left in between. From germline, CDR1 is MNHEY and CDR2 SVGEGT. CDR3: CASSFFQGNSPLHF. In nucleotides, the CDR3 is TGTGCCAGCAGTTTTTTCCAGGGGAATTCACCCCTCCACTTT.